Shown below are 9 T cell receptor beta chains from a single sample sequenced in a study of T cells expressing NK-cell markers. TCRdb reworked the 5' RACE reads into one entry per CDR3 protein, no DNA. This sample's table reports hundreds of thousands of distinct CDR3 sequences. Sequenced material: blood T cells: a sorted CD56 or NKG2C T cell subset, CD4+ or CD8+ T cells, or bulk PBMC T cells (not recorded which). These receptors came from a woman between 18 and 70 years old in good health.

The V and J genes are TRBV12-3 or TRBV12-4 and TRBJ2-1; TCRdb gives TRBD2 as the D gene, but with no DNA this cannot be confirmed. This CDR3 region has 16 residues. The CDR3: CASSKWTSGGYNEQFF.

The chain recombines TRBV7-2 with TRBJ1-2; the D gene TCRdb calls, TRBD1, cannot be checked with no DNA. The CDR3 has 16 residues. In germline, CDR1 is SGHTA, CDR2 FQGNSA. CDR3 region: CASSWGRRLPNYGYTF.

The V and J genes are TRBV5-6 and TRBJ2-2; the TRBD1 assignment by TCRdb is unverifiable without DNA. Germline CDR1 and CDR2: SGHDT and YYEEEE. The CDR3 covers 15 residues. The CDR3 reads CASSPAGRGTGELFF.

The chain uses TRBV7-9 and TRBJ2-7; TCRdb selects TRBD1, and the lack of DNA leaves this call unchecked. There are 15 residues in the CDR3. Germline values: CDR1 SEHNR, CDR2 FQNEAQ (reference sequence). The CDR3 reads CASSPDTGYSYEQYF.

This chain links TRBV14 with TRBJ1-4. Germline V gives CDR1 SGHDN, CDR2 FVKESK. The CDR3 has 13 amino acids. The CDR3 region is CASETRPWEKLFF.

This rearrangement joins TRBV12-3 or TRBV12-4 to TRBJ2-3; TCRdb returns TRBD2, unconfirmable since there is no DNA. The CDR3 has 16 residues. CDR3 protein: CASSLGVGSSTDTQYF.

The chain links TRBV5-4 to TRBJ2-1; lacking DNA, the TRBD2 call made by TCRdb goes unchecked. Germline V gene lookup returns CDR1 SGHNT and CDR2 YYREEE (reference sequence). This CDR3 has 17 residues. CDR3 region: CASSLSGASGTYNEQFF.

J is TRBJ2-7 and V is TRBV19; TCRdb's D gene call, TRBD1, goes unchecked for lack of DNA. The germline CDR1 and CDR2 sequences are LNHDA and SQIVND (reference sequence). The CDR3 loop spans 14 amino acids. The CDR3 region is CASSPRTGTGEQYF.

The chain employs TRBV20-1 and TRBJ1-3. The V gene's germline CDR1 is DFQATT and CDR2 SNEGSKA (reference sequence). This CDR3 region has 12 residues. CDR3: CSARVVQNTIYF.